Below, one TCR beta chain is given with its context. The same CDR3 can be traced to other DNA sequences in this sample. The authors distributed each subset's genomic DNA evenly over several immunoSEQ plates. Sequencing was performed with immunoSEQ multiplex PCR; in TCRdb, only in-frame clones are kept and a portion is missing. The sample includes 1.5 million to 2.5 million clones, roughly 94% of them seen just once. The data are from a study of shared clonotypes between healthy human individuals. Positive CCR7 selection of CD45RO-negative cells yielded the naive CD8 cells, and terminally differentiated effector memory CD45RA+ cells were excluded. The CDR3 contains 11 residues. Trimming took off 0 bases at V and 5 bases at J, with 5 bases between the two ends. Looked up from germline, CDR1 is GTSNPN and CDR2 is SVGIG (reference sequence).

The chain combines TRBV30 with TRBJ2-7, with D possibly matching TRBD1 (5 bases). Sequencing was carried out using naive CD8+ T cells sorted from blood. The source of this sequence is a man in his late teens or twenties in good health. The CDR3 DNA reads TGTGCCTGGAGTGTAGGGGACGAGCAGTACTTC. It is translated as CAWSVGDEQYF.